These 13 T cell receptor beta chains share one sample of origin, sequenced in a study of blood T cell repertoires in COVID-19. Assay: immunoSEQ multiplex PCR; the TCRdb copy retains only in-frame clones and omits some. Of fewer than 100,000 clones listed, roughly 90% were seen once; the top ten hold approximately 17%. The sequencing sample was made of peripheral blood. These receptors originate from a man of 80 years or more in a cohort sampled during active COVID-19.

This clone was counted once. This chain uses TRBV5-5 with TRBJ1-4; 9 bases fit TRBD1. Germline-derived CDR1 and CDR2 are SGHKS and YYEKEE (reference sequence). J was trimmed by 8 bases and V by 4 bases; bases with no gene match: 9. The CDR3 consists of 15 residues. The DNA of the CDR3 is TGTGCCAGCAGCCCCGGGGGGACAGGGCCCGAAAAACTGTTTTTT. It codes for CASSPGGTGPEKLFF.

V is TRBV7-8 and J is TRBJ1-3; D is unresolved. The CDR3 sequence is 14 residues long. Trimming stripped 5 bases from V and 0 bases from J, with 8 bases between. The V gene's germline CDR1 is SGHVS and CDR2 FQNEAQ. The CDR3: CASSIDTSGNTIYF. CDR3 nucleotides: TGTGCCAGCAGCATAGACACCTCTGGAAACACCATATATTTT.

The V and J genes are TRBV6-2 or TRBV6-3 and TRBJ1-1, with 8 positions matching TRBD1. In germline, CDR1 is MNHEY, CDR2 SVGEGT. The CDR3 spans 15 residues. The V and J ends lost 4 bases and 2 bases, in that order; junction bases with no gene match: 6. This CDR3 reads CASSSTAGGNTEAFF. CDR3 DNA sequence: TGTGCCAGCAGTTCCACGGCAGGGGGCAACACTGAAGCTTTCTTT.

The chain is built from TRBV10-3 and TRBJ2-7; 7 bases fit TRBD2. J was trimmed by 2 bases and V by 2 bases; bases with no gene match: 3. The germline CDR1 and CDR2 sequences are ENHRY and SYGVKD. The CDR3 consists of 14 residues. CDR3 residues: CAISEGGGPYEQYV. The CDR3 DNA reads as TGTGCCATCAGTGAGGGGGGGGGTCCCTACGAGCAGTACGTC.

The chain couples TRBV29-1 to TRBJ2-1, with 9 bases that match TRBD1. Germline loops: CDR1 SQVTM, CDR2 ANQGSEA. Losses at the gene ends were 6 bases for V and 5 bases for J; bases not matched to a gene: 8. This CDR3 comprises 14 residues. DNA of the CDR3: TGCAGCGTCGCCGGGACAGGGTTCGACAATGAGCAGTTCTTC. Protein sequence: CSVAGTGFDNEQFF.

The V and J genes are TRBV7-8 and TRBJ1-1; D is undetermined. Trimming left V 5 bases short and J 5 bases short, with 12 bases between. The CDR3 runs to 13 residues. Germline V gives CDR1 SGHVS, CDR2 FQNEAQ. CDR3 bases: TGTGCCAGCAGCCTGGTCACAGAGACTGAAGCTTTCTTT. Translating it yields CASSLVTETEAFF.

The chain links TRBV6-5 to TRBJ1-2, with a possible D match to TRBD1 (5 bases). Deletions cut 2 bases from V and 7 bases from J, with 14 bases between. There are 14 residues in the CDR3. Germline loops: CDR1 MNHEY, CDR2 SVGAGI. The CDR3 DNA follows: TGTGCCAGCAGTTACGGGGTCCCGGGGGGTGGCTACACCTTC. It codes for CASSYGVPGGGYTF.

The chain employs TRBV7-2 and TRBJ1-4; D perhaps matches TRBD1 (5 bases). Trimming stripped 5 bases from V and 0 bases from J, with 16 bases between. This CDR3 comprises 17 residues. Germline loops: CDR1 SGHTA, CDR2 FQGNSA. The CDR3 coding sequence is TGTGCCAGCAGCCTAACTCACAGGAGCGCAACTAATGAAAAACTGTTTTTT. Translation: CASSLTHRSATNEKLFF.

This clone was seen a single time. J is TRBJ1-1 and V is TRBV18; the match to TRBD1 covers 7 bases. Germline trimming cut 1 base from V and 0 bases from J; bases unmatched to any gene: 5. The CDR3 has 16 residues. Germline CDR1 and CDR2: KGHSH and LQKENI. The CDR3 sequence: CASSPRQGGMNTEAFF. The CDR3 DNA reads TGTGCCAGCTCACCACGGCAGGGGGGTATGAACACTGAAGCTTTCTTT.

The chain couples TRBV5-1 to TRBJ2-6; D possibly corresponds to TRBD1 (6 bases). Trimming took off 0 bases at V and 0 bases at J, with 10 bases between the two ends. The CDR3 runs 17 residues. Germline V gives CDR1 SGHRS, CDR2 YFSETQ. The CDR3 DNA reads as TGCGCCAGCAGCTTGGACAGGGCGAGCTCTGGGGCCAACGTCCTGACTTTC. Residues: CASSLDRASSGANVLTF.

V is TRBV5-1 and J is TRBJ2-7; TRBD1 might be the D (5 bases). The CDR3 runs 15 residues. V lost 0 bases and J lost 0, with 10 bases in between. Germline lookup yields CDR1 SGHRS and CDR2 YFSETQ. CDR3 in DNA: TGCGCCAGCAGCTTGGGCCTTACAGGCTCCTACGAGCAGTACTTC. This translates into CASSLGLTGSYEQYF.

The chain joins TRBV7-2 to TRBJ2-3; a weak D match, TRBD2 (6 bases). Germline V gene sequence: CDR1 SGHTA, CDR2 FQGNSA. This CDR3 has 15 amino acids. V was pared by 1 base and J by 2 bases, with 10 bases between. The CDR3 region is CASSLVGGITDTQYF. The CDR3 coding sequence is TGTGCCAGCAGCTTAGTTGGCGGGATCACAGATACGCAGTATTTT.

The DNA of the CDR3 is TGTGCCAGCACCGAGGGACAGGGCACAGATACGCAGTATTTT. It translates to CASTEGQGTDTQYF. This rearrangement joins TRBV6-5 to TRBJ2-3, with 8 nucleotides matching TRBD1. Germline CDR1 MNHEY, CDR2 SVGAGI. The CDR3 consists of 14 residues. Losses at the gene ends were 7 bases for V and 1 base for J; bases not matched to a gene: 4.